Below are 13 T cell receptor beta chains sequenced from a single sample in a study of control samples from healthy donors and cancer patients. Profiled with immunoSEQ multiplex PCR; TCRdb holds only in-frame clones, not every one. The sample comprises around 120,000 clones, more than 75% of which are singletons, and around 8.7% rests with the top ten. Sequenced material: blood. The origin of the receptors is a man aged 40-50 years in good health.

DNA of the CDR3: TGCAGCGTTGCCCCTGCCTGGAACACTGAAGCTTTCTTT. Encoded protein: CSVAPAWNTEAFF. The gene calls are TRBV29-1 and TRBJ1-1; unclear D gene. The CDR3 runs to 13 residues. Trimming took off 4 bases at V and 1 base at J, with 10 bases between the two ends. Looked up from germline, CDR1 is SQVTM and CDR2 is ANQGSEA.

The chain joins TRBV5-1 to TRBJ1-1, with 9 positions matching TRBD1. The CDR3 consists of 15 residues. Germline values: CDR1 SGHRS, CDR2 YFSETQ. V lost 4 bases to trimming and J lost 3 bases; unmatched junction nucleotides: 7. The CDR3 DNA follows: TGCGCCAGCAGCCGTTCGACAGGGGGGGACACTGAAGCTTTCTTT. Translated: CASSRSTGGDTEAFF.

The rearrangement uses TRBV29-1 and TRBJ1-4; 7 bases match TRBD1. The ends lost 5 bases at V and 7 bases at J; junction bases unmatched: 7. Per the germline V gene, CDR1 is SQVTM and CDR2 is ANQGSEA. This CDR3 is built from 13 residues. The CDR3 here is CSVRQGIGEKLFF. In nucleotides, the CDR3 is TGCAGCGTTCGACAGGGTATCGGTGAAAAACTGTTTTTT. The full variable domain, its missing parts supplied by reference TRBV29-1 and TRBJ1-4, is SAVISQKPSRDICQRGTSLTIQCQVDSQVTMMFWYRQQPGQSLTLIATANQGSEATYESGFVIDKFPISRPNLTFSTLTVSNMSPEDSSIYLCSVRQGIGEKLFFGSGTQLSVL.

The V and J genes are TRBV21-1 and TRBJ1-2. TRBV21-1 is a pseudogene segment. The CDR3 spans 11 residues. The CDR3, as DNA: TGTGCCAGCAGCAAGGGTTACGGCTACACCTTC. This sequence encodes CASSKGYGYTF.

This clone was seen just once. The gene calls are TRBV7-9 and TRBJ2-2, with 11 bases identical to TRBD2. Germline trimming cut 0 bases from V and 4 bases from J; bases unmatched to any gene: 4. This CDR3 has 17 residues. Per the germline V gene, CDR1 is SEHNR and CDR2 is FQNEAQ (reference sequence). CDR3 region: CASSLAVTSGVTGELFF. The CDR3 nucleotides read TGTGCCAGCAGCTTAGCGGTGACTAGCGGGGTCACCGGGGAGCTGTTTTTT. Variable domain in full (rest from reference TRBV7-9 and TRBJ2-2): DTGVSQNPRHKITKRGQNVTFRCDPISEHNRLYWYRQTLGQGPEFLTYFQNEAQLEKSRLLSDRFSAERPKGSFSTLEIQRTEQGDSAMYLCASSLAVTSGVTGELFFGEGSRLTVL.

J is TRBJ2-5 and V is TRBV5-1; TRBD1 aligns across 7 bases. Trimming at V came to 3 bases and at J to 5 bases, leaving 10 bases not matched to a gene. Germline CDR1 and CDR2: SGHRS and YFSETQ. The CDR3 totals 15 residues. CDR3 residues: CASSSTGNTRETQYF. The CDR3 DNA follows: TGCGCCAGCAGCTCGACAGGGAACACGAGGGAGACCCAGTACTTC. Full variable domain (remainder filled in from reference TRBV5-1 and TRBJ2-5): KAGVTQTPRYLIKTRGQQVTLSCSPISGHRSVSWYQQTPGQGLQFLFEYFSETQRNKGNFPGRFSGRQFSNSRSEMNVSTLELGDSALYLCASSSTGNTRETQYFGPGTRLLVL.

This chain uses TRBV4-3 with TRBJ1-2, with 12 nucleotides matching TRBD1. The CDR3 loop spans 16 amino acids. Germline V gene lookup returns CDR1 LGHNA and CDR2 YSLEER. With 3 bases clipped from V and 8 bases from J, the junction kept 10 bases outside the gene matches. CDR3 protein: CASSHSSGQGARGYTF. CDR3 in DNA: TGCGCCAGCAGCCACAGTTCGGGACAGGGGGCGCGGGGCTACACCTTC.

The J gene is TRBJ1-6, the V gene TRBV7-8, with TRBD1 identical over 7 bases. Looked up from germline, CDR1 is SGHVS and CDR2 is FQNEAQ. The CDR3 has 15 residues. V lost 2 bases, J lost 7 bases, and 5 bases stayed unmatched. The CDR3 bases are TGTGCCAGCAGCTTAAACGAACAGGGGAATTCACCCCTCCACTTT. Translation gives CASSLNEQGNSPLHF.

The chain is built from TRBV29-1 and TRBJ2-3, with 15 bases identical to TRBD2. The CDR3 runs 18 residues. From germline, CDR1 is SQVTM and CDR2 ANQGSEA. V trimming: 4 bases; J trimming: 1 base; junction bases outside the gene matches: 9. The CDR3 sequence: CSVVGLAGGPYRTDTQYF. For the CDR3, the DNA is TGCAGCGTTGTAGGACTAGCGGGGGGGCCATATCGCACAGATACGCAGTATTTT.

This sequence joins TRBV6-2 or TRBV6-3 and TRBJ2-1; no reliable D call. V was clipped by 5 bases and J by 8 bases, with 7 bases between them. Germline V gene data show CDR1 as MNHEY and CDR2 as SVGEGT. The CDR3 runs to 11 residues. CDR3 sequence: CASSQYDEQFF. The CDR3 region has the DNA TGTGCCAGCAGTCAGTACGATGAGCAGTTCTTC.

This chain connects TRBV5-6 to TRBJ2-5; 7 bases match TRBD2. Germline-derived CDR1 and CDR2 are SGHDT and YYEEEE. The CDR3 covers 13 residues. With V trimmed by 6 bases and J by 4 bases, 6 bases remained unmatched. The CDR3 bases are TGTGCCAGCACCCCCCGCGGGGGAGAGACCCAGTACTTC. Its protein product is CASTPRGGETQYF.

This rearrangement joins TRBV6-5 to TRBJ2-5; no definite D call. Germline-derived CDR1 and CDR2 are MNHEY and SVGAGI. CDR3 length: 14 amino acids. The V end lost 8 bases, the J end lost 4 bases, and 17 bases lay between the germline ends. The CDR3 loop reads CASLLSRGTETQYF. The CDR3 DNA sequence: TGTGCCAGCCTTTTGTCTAGAGGAACAGAGACCCAGTACTTC.

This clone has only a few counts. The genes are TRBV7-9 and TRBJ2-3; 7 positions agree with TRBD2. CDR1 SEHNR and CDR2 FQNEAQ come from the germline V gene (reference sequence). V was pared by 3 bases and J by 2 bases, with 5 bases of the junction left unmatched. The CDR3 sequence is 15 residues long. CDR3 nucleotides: TGTGCCAGCAGCTTGTCCCTAGCGGCCACAGATACGCAGTATTTT. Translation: CASSLSLAATDTQYF.